This record looks at one T cell receptor (beta chain) sequence and its context. Its cognate antigen is unknown. The record originates from a study of cytomegalovirus exposure and HLA in healthy donors. Study context: Out of 170 million or so T cells, an earlier analysis found 117 million unique TCR beta sequences in total.

The CDR3 loop spans 15 amino acids. After removal of 2 bases from V and 7 bases from J, the junction contained 11 bases not matched to a gene. Per germline, CDR1 GTSNPN and CDR2 SVGIG (reference sequence). The PCR made use of 60 Vbeta and 13 Jbeta primers. The repertoire was sequenced with immunoSEQ multiplex PCR; TCRdb's copy has only in-frame clones and lacks some. Of roughly 88,000 clones in the sample, 76% were seen once. Overall study findings and caveats: Certain sequence variants were highly shared and formed a cluster, and this cluster was likely a sequencing artifact. In a later analysis, V- and J-gene trimming of beta chains associated with a DCLRE1C missense variant, replicated independently. 150 or so TCR beta chains were listed as cytomegalovirus-associated.

This sequence was found in a man aged 30 to 45 in good health and CMV-seropositive. This chain joins TRBV30 and TRBJ2-7, with 10 nucleotides matching TRBD2. The sequenced sample was PBMCs. For the CDR3, the DNA is TGTGCCTGGAGTAACATAGCGGGAGGTCACCGGGAGCAGTACTTC. It encodes CAWSNIAGGHREQYF.